In its sample, the clone carrying this TCR beta chain was seen a few times. Its cognate antigen is unknown. This entry is derived from a study of T cell responses to AZD1222 COVID-19 vaccine. V lost 6 bases to trimming and J lost 0 bases, with 9 bases between them. The V gene's germline CDR1 is LNHDA and CDR2 SQIVND (reference sequence). The CDR3 is 14 amino acids. Study findings and constraints: White British people made up most donors, females outnumbered males, and clonal diversity was possibly underestimated. Only a handful of AZD1222 recipients, several in all, had baseline seropositivity. Reports say nearly half of spike-specific TCRs go after unmutated variant regions.

The assay was immunoSEQ multiplex PCR, and TCRdb's table has in-frame clones only and misses some. Of 150,000 to 200,000 clones in the sample, 88% were seen once. Second-dose groups at about 4 or about 12 weeks were pooled. The sample in question was peripheral blood, obtained 28 days after the second AZD1222 dose. The clonotype was recovered from an adult who received the AZD1222 COVID-19 vaccine. V usage is TRBV19 and J usage is TRBJ2-4; D not resolved. The chain's CDR3 is CASSVSQAKNIQYF. The DNA of the CDR3 is TGTGCCAGTAGCGTAAGCCAAGCCAAAAACATTCAGTACTTC.